This T cell receptor (beta chain) was sequenced during a study of early T cells in non-severe SARS-CoV-2 infection. Study in general: The chains were unpaired, and the sequenced material was bulk RNA from unsorted whole blood. Findings and limits, study-wide: Private and CD4 specificities were missed by VDJdb matching, skewed to anti-spike CD8.

The TCR library protocol was used to attach unique molecular identifiers. These identifiers were attached to individual cDNA molecules. TCRdb itself ran the 5' RACE reads through MiXCR, one entry per CDR3 protein. The sample lists 75,000 or so distinct CDR3 sequences, more than 13% occurring once. This clonotype has more than one count but fewer than ten. Its antigen remains unknown. The CDR3 runs 13 residues. From germline, CDR1 is SGHTA and CDR2 FQGTGA. V gave up 5 bases and J gave up 7 bases, with 14 bases separating them. The genes are TRBV7-3 and TRBJ2-5; no reliable D call. Input material: whole blood. This TCR was sampled from an adult who was a healthcare worker with PCR-confirmed SARS-CoV-2 infection or an uninfected control (not recorded which). The CDR3 is CASSPQGSWTQYF. For the CDR3, the DNA is TGTGCCAGCAGCCCCCAAGGAAGCTGGACCCAGTACTTC.